The subject of this entry is one T cell receptor (beta chain). The antigen is unknown. Specified treatment: roughly 10-day PBMC culture with coronavirus spike peptide pools or control peptides (ViraFEST assay). Peptide pool stimulation in ViraFEST expanded antigen-specific T cells, whose TCRs were then sequenced. Scientists ran DNA taken from cultured CD4+ T cells through the Oncomine TCR Beta short-read assay for sequencing. Scientists extracted genomic DNA from CD4+ T cells grown in culture. TCRdb reprocessed the PCR reads with MiXCR, giving one entry per CDR3 protein. The table includes approximately 10,000 distinct CDR3 sequences, about 64% detected once. CDR3 length equals 15 residues. The germline CDR1 and CDR2 sequences are DFQATT and SNEGSKA (reference sequence). With V trimmed by 1 base and J by 2 bases, 6 bases remained unmatched. The data derive from a study of vaccination and CD4 T cells after COVID-19.

Sample: CD4+ T cells from blood, cultured in vitro. The V gene is TRBV20-1, the J gene TRBJ1-2, with 8 bases matching TRBD1. The receptor was derived from a human donor who had recovered from COVID-19. CDR3 loop: CSARGVTGENYGYTF. CDR3 sequence (DNA): TGCAGTGCTAGAGGGGTGACAGGGGAAAACTATGGCTACACCTTC.